The clone carrying this T cell receptor (beta chain) was observed at least ten times. The antigen remains undetermined. This sample is part of a study of prognosis after radiotherapy for stage I lung cancer. Study details: Ages of the approximately twelve men and several women ranged 53 to 84 years, median approximately 74.

Study findings and constraints: Lower values of Shannon entropy after stereotactic body radiation therapy were seen in patients who developed distant metastases.

V was shortened by 4 bases and J by 6 bases, with 21 bases between the two germline ends. This CDR3 is 16 amino acids long. CDR1 SEHNR and CDR2 FQNEAQ come from the germline V gene (reference sequence). Using two-round multiplex PCR, the authors amplified TCR beta CDR3 from genomic DNA. The first round of PCR was done with primers that matched each TRBV and TRBJ gene. TCRdb fed the multiplex PCR reads into MiXCR, producing one record per CDR3 protein. Found here are tens of thousands of distinct CDR3 sequences, around 32% of them singletons; the top ten hold 9.5% to 13%. This sequence originates from a donor aged 50 or older with non-small cell lung cancer. The chain joins TRBV7-9 to TRBJ1-1; no definite D call. Specimen: PBMCs, collected before or after stereotactic body radiation therapy (not recorded which). The CDR3 DNA reads as TGTGCCAGCAGCTCCTGGGAGGGCAGTTTCAAGGCTGAAGCTTTCTTT. It yields the protein CASSSWEGSFKAEAFF.